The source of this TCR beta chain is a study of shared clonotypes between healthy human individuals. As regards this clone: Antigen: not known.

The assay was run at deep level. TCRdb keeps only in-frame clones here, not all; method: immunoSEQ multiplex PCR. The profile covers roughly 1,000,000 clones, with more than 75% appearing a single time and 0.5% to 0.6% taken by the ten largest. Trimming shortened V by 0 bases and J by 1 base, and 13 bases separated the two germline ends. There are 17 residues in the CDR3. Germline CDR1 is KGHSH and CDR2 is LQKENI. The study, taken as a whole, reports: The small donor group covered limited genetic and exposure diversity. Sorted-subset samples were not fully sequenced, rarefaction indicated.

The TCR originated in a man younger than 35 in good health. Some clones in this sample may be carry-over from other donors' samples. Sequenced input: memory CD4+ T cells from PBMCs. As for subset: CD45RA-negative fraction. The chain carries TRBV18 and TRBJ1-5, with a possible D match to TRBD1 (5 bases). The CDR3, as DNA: TGTGCCAGCTCACCACCGTGGCAGGGTGGAAGCAATCAGCCCCAGCATTTT. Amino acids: CASSPPWQGGSNQPQHF.